The text below deals with one TCR beta chain. Patients with Susac syndrome showed fulfilment of recently defined diagnostic criteria for definite or probable disease. Negative isolation was applied to CD8+ and CD4+ T cells, and FACS enrichment was applied to TEMRA cells. The sample is drawn from a study of CD8 T cells in Susac syndrome. Random hexamers were used to reverse transcribe an amount of about 0.5 to 1 ug RNA. TCR beta CDR3 was amplified by immunoSEQ multiplex PCR. This amplification extended across 54 Vbeta and 13 Jbeta segments. Using its own MiXCR run on the immunoSEQ multiplex PCR reads, TCRdb lists one record per CDR3 protein. The repertoire has some 130,000 distinct CDR3 sequences, 95% of them found once; the top ten carry about 0.18%. From germline, CDR1 is DFQATT and CDR2 SNEGSKA (reference sequence). This CDR3 contains 14 residues. Trimming cost V 6 bases and J 5 bases; bases outside gene matches: 11.

The specimen sequenced was CD8+ T cells from PBMCs. The receptor comes from a human donor with Susac syndrome. This rearrangement joins TRBV20-1 to TRBJ2-7; 9 bases match TRBD2. The CDR3 sequence: CSAPLREGLNEQYF. DNA of the CDR3: TGCAGTGCCCCTCTGCGGGAGGGCCTCAACGAGCAGTACTTC.